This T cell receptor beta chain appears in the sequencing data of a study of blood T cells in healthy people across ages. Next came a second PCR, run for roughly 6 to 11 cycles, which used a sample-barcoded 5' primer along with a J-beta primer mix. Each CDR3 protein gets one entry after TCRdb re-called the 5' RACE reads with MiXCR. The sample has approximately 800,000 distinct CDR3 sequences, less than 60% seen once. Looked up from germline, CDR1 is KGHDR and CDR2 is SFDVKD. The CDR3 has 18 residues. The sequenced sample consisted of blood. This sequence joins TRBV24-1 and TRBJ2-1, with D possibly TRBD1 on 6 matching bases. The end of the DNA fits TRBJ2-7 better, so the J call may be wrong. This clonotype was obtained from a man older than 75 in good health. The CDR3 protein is CATSGGHGTNQLYNEQYF. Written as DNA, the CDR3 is TGTGCCACCAGTGGGGGGCACGGGACGAACCAACTCTACAATGAGCAGTACTTC.